This section outlines one T cell receptor (beta chain) sequence together with its context. Its antigen is still unknown. The sample originates from a study of cytotoxic CD8 clonotypes in ibrutinib-treated CLL. Study-wide background: In all, about a dozen patients were relapsed/refractory, about 15 were treatment-naive and 17 were IGHV unmutated. General observations from the study: An increase in clonality occurred at ibrutinib response, followed by a return toward baseline at progression.

Profiled with immunoSEQ multiplex PCR; TCRdb holds only in-frame clones, not every one. This table has about 50,000 clones, about 50% appearing once. V lost 3 bases, J lost 0 bases, and 6 bases lay in between. CDR1 LNHDA and CDR2 SQIVND come from the germline V gene (reference sequence). The CDR3 totals 13 residues. The J gene is TRBJ2-7, the V gene TRBV19; unclear D gene. The clonotype was recovered from a human donor with chronic lymphocytic leukemia. Sequenced material: PBMCs, taken after 24 months of ibrutinib treatment. CDR3 region: CASSIGASYEQYF. In DNA form, the CDR3 reads TGTGCCAGTAGTATCGGTGCCTCCTACGAGCAGTACTTC.